This TCR beta chain stems from a study of blood T cells in healthy people across ages. This clonotype was detected ten times or more. V trimming: 6 bases; J trimming: 4 bases; junction bases outside the gene matches: 4. The germline gives CDR1 MDHEN, CDR2 SYDVKM. This CDR3 is 14 amino acids long. Through a sample-barcoded 5' primer and a J-beta primer mix, a second PCR was run for roughly 7 to 11 cycles. TCRdb itself ran the 5' RACE reads through MiXCR, one entry per CDR3 protein. This table holds over 750,000 distinct CDR3 sequences, roughly 25% found once. The sample was also reused in another study, on T cells of mothers and their children.

Sequenced material: blood. The TCR comes from a boy younger than 18 in good health. The V gene is TRBV28, the J gene TRBJ2-7; 12 nucleotides agree with TRBD2. The CDR3 protein is CASSSGTSGYEQYF. CDR3 bases: TGTGCCAGCAGCTCCGGGACTAGCGGGTACGAGCAGTACTTC.